One sample yielded the 32 T cell receptor beta chains listed below, sequenced in a study of shared clonotypes between healthy human individuals (dated by TCRdb to between 2020 and 2021). Libraries were constructed by the immunoSEQ multiplex PCR assay. What TCRdb holds here is the immuneACCESS table cut down to in-frame rearrangements. Part of the clones is not present; checked against another copy, under half of the missing clones reflect an unresolved V gene, and the others are unexplained. This sample lists about 1.5 million clones; 95% to 99% were detected once. Clones ranked in the top ten supply about 0.45% of the sample. The specimen was naive CD4+ T cells sorted from blood. The cell subset or site label, as the study defines it: CD45RA+ positively selected. All receptors derive from a man aged 25 to 40 in good health.

This sequence joins TRBV28 and TRBJ2-1, with 8 bases aligning to TRBD2. The V segment lost 1 base and the J segment 3 bases; nucleotides outside the gene matches: 5. Germline V gene sequence: CDR1 MDHEN, CDR2 SYDVKM. The CDR3 loop spans 16 amino acids. The CDR3 region has the DNA TGTGCCAGCAGTTTATACAGCGGGAGCATCTACAATGAGCAGTTCTTC. It yields the protein CASSLYSGSIYNEQFF.

This clone has just one count. V is TRBV6-1 and J is TRBJ1-1, with 10 bases identical to TRBD1. CDR3 length: 14 residues. Trimming took 8 bases from V and 5 from J; bases not matched to a gene: 8. CDR1 is MNHNS and CDR2 is SASEGT in the germline V gene. CDR3 in DNA: TGTGCCAGCTTTCGGACAGGGGGGAGGACTGAAGCTTTCTTT. As protein: CASFRTGGRTEAFF.

The chain joins TRBV2 to TRBJ2-5; 8 nucleotides align to TRBD2. Losses at the gene ends were 6 bases for V and 5 bases for J; bases not matched to a gene: 14. Per the germline V gene, CDR1 is SNHLY and CDR2 is FYNNEI. The CDR3 runs 16 residues. CDR3 DNA: TGTGCCAGCAGGTCAAGCGGGAGCAGGTTGTCGGAGACCCAGTACTTC. As protein: CASRSSGSRLSETQYF. Full variable domain (outside the CDR3, taken from reference TRBV2 and TRBJ2-5): EPEVTQTPSHQVTQMGQEVILRCVPISNHLYFYWYRQILGQKVEFLVSFYNNEISEKSEIFDDQFSVERPDGSNFTLKIRSTKLEDSAMYFCASRSSGSRLSETQYFGPGTRLLVL.

About this clone itself: Other DNA sequences within the sample encode an identical CDR3. The rearrangement links TRBV10-2 to TRBJ2-1, with unresolved D. V lost 4 bases, J lost 8 bases, and 6 bases lay in between. The CDR3 has 11 amino acids. Germline CDR1 is WSHSY and CDR2 is SAAADI. CDR3 in amino acids: CASSVVDEQFF. CDR3 nucleotide sequence: TGCGCCAGCAGTGTCGTAGATGAGCAGTTCTTC.

The genes are TRBV25-1 and TRBJ1-4, with D tentatively TRBD1 (5 bases). Between the trimmed V and J ends, which lost 6 bases and 7 bases, there was a span of 15 bases. This CDR3 has 14 residues. The germline V gene has CDR1 MGHDK and CDR2 SYGVNS. The CDR3 here is CASRTTARGEKLFF. As DNA, the CDR3 is TGTGCCAGCAGAACGACAGCGAGGGGTGAAAAACTGTTTTTT.

This clone was observed once. This chain connects TRBV10-3 to TRBJ2-2; no reliable D call. V lost 3 bases to trimming and J lost 7 bases, with 9 bases between them. The CDR3 is 13 amino acids. Germline V CDR1 and CDR2: ENHRY, SYGVKD. CDR3 DNA: TGTGCCATCAGTGACCTTAGTGACGGGGAGCTGTTTTTT. The encoded protein is CAISDLSDGELFF.

The count of this clone is one. J is TRBJ1-4 and V is TRBV18; D perhaps matches TRBD1 (6 bases). The CDR3 runs 14 residues. Trimming shortened V by 2 bases and J by 4 bases, and 8 bases separated the two germline ends. The germline V gene encodes CDR1 KGHSH and CDR2 LQKENI. Here the CDR3 reads CASSPGTRNEKLFF. The CDR3, as DNA: TGTGCCAGCTCACCAGGGACACGTAATGAAAAACTGTTTTTT.

CDR3 bases: TGTGCCAGCAGCTTAGACCCGGGACTAGCGGGCCGGGTCTACAATGAGCAGTTCTTC. The encoded protein is CASSLDPGLAGRVYNEQFF. J is TRBJ2-1 and V is TRBV7-9; TRBD2 agrees at 12 bases. This CDR3 has 19 amino acids. The trim removed 1 base at V and 3 bases at J, leaving 10 bases unmatched. The germline CDR1 and CDR2 sequences are SEHNR and FQNEAQ (reference sequence).

V is TRBV4-3 and J is TRBJ2-2; D not certain. This CDR3 has 14 amino acids. Germline V gene data show CDR1 as LGHNA and CDR2 as YSLEER. V lost 0 bases, J lost 0 bases, and 2 bases lay in between. CDR3 protein: CASSQDTNTGELFF. In DNA, the CDR3 is TGCGCCAGCAGCCAAGACACGAACACCGGGGAGCTGTTTTTT.

The chain recombines TRBV28 with TRBJ2-3, with TRBD1 matching over 8 bases. The germline V gene encodes CDR1 MDHEN and CDR2 SYDVKM. This CDR3 is 14 amino acids long. Trimming took 6 bases from V and 2 from J; bases not matched to a gene: 4. The CDR3, as DNA: TGTGCCAGCAGGCGGACAGGGAACACAGATACGCAGTATTTT. Protein: CASRRTGNTDTQYF.

This chain uses TRBV5-5 with TRBJ2-7; D is perhaps TRBD2 (5 bases). V lost 0 bases and J lost 7, with 14 bases in between. This CDR3 spans 14 amino acids. Germline values: CDR1 SGHKS, CDR2 YYEKEE (reference sequence). CDR3 sequence: CASSLGPDYEEQYF. The DNA of the CDR3 is TGTGCCAGCAGCTTGGGCCCCGACTACGAGGAGCAGTACTTC.

V gene TRBV11-2 combines with J gene TRBJ2-7; D gene unclear. CDR1 is SGHAT and CDR2 is FQNNGV in the germline V gene. With 4 bases removed from V and 6 bases from J, the gap between germline ends came to 10 bases. The CDR3 loop spans 12 amino acids. CDR3 nucleotides: TGTGCCAGCAGCTCGGACCGGCCCGAGCAGTACTTC. Protein: CASSSDRPEQYF. Complete variable domain (other parts from reference TRBV11-2 and TRBJ2-7): EAGVAQSPRYKIIEKRQSVAFWCNPISGHATLYWYQQILGQGPKLLIQFQNNGVVDDSQLPKDRFSAERLKGVDSTLKIQPAKLEDSAVYLCASSSDRPEQYFGPGTRLTVT.

This chain connects TRBV5-1 to TRBJ2-7; 10 bases map to TRBD1. J gave up 3 bases and V 4 bases, and 7 bases lay outside the gene matches. This CDR3 has 15 amino acids. Germline V CDR1 and CDR2: SGHRS, YFSETQ. CDR3: CASSRTGTGVYEQYF. The CDR3 nucleotides are TGCGCCAGCAGCAGAACCGGGACAGGGGTCTACGAGCAGTACTTC. Variable domain in full (rest from reference TRBV5-1 and TRBJ2-7): KAGVTQTPRYLIKTRGQQVTLSCSPISGHRSVSWYQQTPGQGLQFLFEYFSETQRNKGNFPGRFSGRQFSNSRSEMNVSTLELGDSALYLCASSRTGTGVYEQYFGPGTRLTVT.

The chain couples TRBV27 to TRBJ2-5, with 9 bases lining up with TRBD2. There are 19 residues in the CDR3. Germline loops: CDR1 MNHEY, CDR2 SMNVEV (reference sequence). Trimming at V came to 6 bases and at J to 2 bases, leaving 19 bases not matched to a gene. The chain's CDR3 is CASRRFTVSGSARQETQYF. The CDR3, as DNA: TGTGCCAGCAGGCGATTTACGGTTAGCGGGAGCGCGAGGCAAGAGACCCAGTACTTC.

The rearrangement links TRBV4-3 to TRBJ2-3; TRBD1 is a possible D gene (7 bases). Trimming took 0 bases from V and 0 from J, leaving 13 bases between them. This CDR3 has 17 residues. Germline V lookup: CDR1 LGHNA, CDR2 YSLEER. The CDR3 region is CASSQDGGTASTDTQYF. The CDR3 DNA follows: TGCGCCAGCAGCCAAGATGGGGGGACAGCTAGCACAGATACGCAGTATTTT.

With respect to this clone: Within the sample, other DNA sequences also encode this same CDR3. The chain combines TRBV20-1 with TRBJ2-7; weak D call: TRBD2 (5 bases). Germline CDR1 and CDR2: DFQATT and SNEGSKA (reference sequence). V was pared by 6 bases and J by 0 bases, with 6 bases between. The CDR3 is 11 residues long. The CDR3 DNA sequence: TGCAGTGCCGGAGGCTCCTACGAGCAGTACTTC. Residues: CSAGGSYEQYF.

CDR3 sequence (DNA): TGCGCCAGCAGCCTGACCCGGGGCACAGATACGCAGTATTTT. Residues: CASSLTRGTDTQYF. J is TRBJ2-3 and V is TRBV5-1, with D unclear. CDR3 size: 14 residues. Looked up from germline, CDR1 is SGHRS and CDR2 is YFSETQ. V was pared by 4 bases and J by 1 base, with 10 bases between.

CDR3 DNA sequence: TGTGCCAGCAGTTTGATCGTGAGCCTAGCGGGAGGGGATGAGCAGTTCTTC. Protein sequence: CASSLIVSLAGGDEQFF. This chain links TRBV28 with TRBJ2-1; 12 bases fit TRBD2. The CDR3 length is 17 residues. V shed 3 bases, J shed 8 bases, and the junction held 11 bases outside the gene matches. Germline-derived CDR1 and CDR2 are MDHEN and SYDVKM.

Notes on this clone: The identical CDR3 is also encoded by other nucleotide sequences in the sample. The chain joins TRBV6-1 to TRBJ2-7, with 9 bases matching TRBD1. This CDR3 comprises 13 residues. V lost 6 bases to trimming and J lost 6 bases; unmatched junction nucleotides: 6. Germline V gene data show CDR1 as MNHNS and CDR2 as SASEGT. Here the CDR3 reads CASSWDRAGEQYF. The CDR3 DNA is TGTGCCAGCAGCTGGGACAGGGCGGGCGAGCAGTACTTC.

The rearrangement joins TRBV9 to TRBJ2-3; 16 bases fit TRBD2. With 0 bases clipped from V and 4 bases from J, the junction kept 8 bases outside the gene matches. Looked up from germline, CDR1 is SGDLS and CDR2 is YYNGEE. This CDR3 region has 19 residues. CDR3 nucleotides: TGTGCCAGCAGCGTAGGTTCGAGGGGACTAGCGGGAGGGCCAGATACGCAGTATTTT. It encodes CASSVGSRGLAGGPDTQYF.

The genes are TRBV6-4 and TRBJ1-1, with 7 positions matching TRBD1. Germline CDR1 is MRHNA and CDR2 is SNTAGT. V lost 7 bases, J lost 8 bases, and 13 bases stayed unmatched. CDR3 size: 14 residues. The CDR3 region has the DNA TGTGCCAGCACCGCAGACAGGGCATCCGGCGAAGCTTTCTTT. This encodes CASTADRASGEAFF.

Concerning this clone: This sample includes further DNA sequences coding for the same CDR3. The CDR3 region has the DNA TGTGCCAGCAGCTTAGACAGTACCTACGAGCAGTACTTC. This gives the protein CASSLDSTYEQYF. The rearrangement links TRBV7-2 to TRBJ2-7; D remains ambiguous. The germline V gene encodes CDR1 SGHTA and CDR2 FQGNSA. CDR3 length: 13 residues. V lost 1 base and J 2 bases, leaving 6 bases between the germline ends. Using reference TRBV7-2 and TRBJ2-7 for the parts outside the CDR3, the full variable domain is GAGVSQSPSNKVTEKGKDVELRCDPISGHTALYWYRQSLGQGLEFLIYFQGNSAPDKSGLPSDRFSAERTGGSVSTLTIQRTQQEDSAVYLCASSLDSTYEQYFGPGTRLTVT.

This clone was observed once. Other nucleotide sequences in the sample specify the same CDR3. The chain has TRBV5-1 and TRBJ1-1; tentatively, D is TRBD1 (6 bases). The germline V and J ends were trimmed by 4 bases and 0 bases, with 10 bases remaining between them. The CDR3 length is 14 residues. Germline CDR1 SGHRS, CDR2 YFSETQ. The CDR3 region is CASSPDRLNTEAFF. The CDR3 DNA follows: TGCGCCAGCAGCCCTGACAGGCTGAACACTGAAGCTTTCTTT.

The gene calls are TRBV11-3 and TRBJ2-1; D uncertain. Germline-derived CDR1 and CDR2 are SGHNT and YENEEA. The CDR3 contains 15 residues. Trimming took off 3 bases at V and 3 bases at J, with 12 bases between the two ends. CDR3 nucleotide sequence: TGTGCCAGCAGCTTGCAAACTGGGATCTACAATGAGCAGTTCTTC. Translating gives CASSLQTGIYNEQFF.

As regards this clone: Other nucleotide sequences in the sample specify the same CDR3. The V and J genes are TRBV7-8 and TRBJ1-1; 7 positions agree with TRBD1. The CDR3 runs 15 residues. Trimming took 1 base from V and 2 from J; bases not matched to a gene: 4. Germline lookup yields CDR1 SGHVS and CDR2 FQNEAQ. The chain's CDR3 is CASSLGQGGNTEAFF. Here the CDR3 DNA reads TGTGCCAGCAGCTTAGGACAGGGCGGAAACACTGAAGCTTTCTTT.

The rearrangement joins TRBV11-1 to TRBJ2-2, with D tentatively TRBD1 (6 bases). This CDR3 region has 15 residues. Germline V gives CDR1 SGHAT, CDR2 FQDESV (reference sequence). The V end lost 1 base, the J end lost 2 bases, and 8 bases lay between the germline ends. In nucleotides, the CDR3 is TGTGCCAGCAGCTTAGGGACAGTCAACACCGGGGAGCTGTTTTTT. The encoded protein is CASSLGTVNTGELFF.

J is TRBJ2-1 and V is TRBV5-1; 9 bases are a match to TRBD1. Germline trimming cut 0 bases from V and 7 bases from J; bases unmatched to any gene: 5. Germline lookup yields CDR1 SGHRS and CDR2 YFSETQ. This CDR3 has 15 residues. CDR3 protein: CASSLGGTGLNEQFF. The CDR3 region has the DNA TGCGCCAGCAGCTTGGGAGGGACAGGGCTAAATGAGCAGTTCTTC.

The DNA of the CDR3 is TGTGCCAGCAGTTACGACAGATTAACCTACGAGCAGTACTTC. Its translation is CASSYDRLTYEQYF. The chain has TRBV6-5 and TRBJ2-7; TRBD1 is a possible D gene (5 bases). CDR1 is MNHEY, CDR2 SVGAGI, per germline. The CDR3 is made up of 14 amino acids. V lost 2 bases and J lost 2, with 10 bases in between.

The V gene is TRBV21-1, the J gene TRBJ1-3; the table assigns TRBD1, which was not confirmed against the DNA. TRBV21-1 is a pseudogene. CDR3 length: 16 amino acids. The CDR3 loop reads CASSKGTGGPENTIYF. Written as DNA, the CDR3 is TGTGCCAGCAGCAAAGGGACAGGGGGGCCTGAAAACACCATATATTTT.

V and J are TRBV5-3 and TRBJ2-5, with D perhaps matching TRBD1 or TRBD2 (5 bases each). TRBV5-3 is an open reading frame, and its role is uncertain. Trimming removed 8 bases at V and 3 bases at J, with 17 bases between. The CDR3 has 14 amino acids. CDR3 coding DNA: TGTGCCAGCAGCCTAACCGGGACCAAAGAGACCCAGTACTTC. Protein sequence: CASSLTGTKETQYF.

V gene TRBV7-9 combines with J gene TRBJ2-7; D call uncertain. Germline CDR1 is SEHNR and CDR2 is FQNEAQ (reference sequence). Trimming removed 5 bases from V and 3 bases from J, with 14 bases in between. This CDR3 is 14 amino acids long. CDR3 amino acids: CASSPSDSYYEQYF. CDR3 nucleotide sequence: TGTGCCAGCAGCCCCAGTGATAGTTACTACGAGCAGTACTTC. Supplemented by reference TRBV7-9 and TRBJ2-7, the full variable domain reads DTGVSQNPRHKITKRGQNVTFRCDPISEHNRLYWYRQTLGQGPEFLTYFQNEAQLEKSRLLSDRFSAERPKGSFSTLEIQRTEQGDSAMYLCASSPSDSYYEQYFGPGTRLTVT.

V and J are TRBV2 and TRBJ1-1; 8 bases match TRBD1. Germline loops: CDR1 SNHLY, CDR2 FYNNEI. CDR3 length: 13 residues. Trimming cost V 11 bases and J 2 bases; bases outside gene matches: 7. CDR3 amino acids: CAGRDRQNTEAFF. In DNA, the CDR3 is TGTGCCGGACGGGACAGGCAAAACACTGAAGCTTTCTTT. The whole variable domain, remainder taken from reference TRBV2 and TRBJ1-1, is EPEVTQTPSHQVTQMGQEVILRCVPISNHLYFYWYRQILGQKVEFLVSFYNNEISEKSEIFDDQFSVERPDGSNFTLKIRSTKLEDSAMYFCAGRDRQNTEAFFGQGTRLTVV.